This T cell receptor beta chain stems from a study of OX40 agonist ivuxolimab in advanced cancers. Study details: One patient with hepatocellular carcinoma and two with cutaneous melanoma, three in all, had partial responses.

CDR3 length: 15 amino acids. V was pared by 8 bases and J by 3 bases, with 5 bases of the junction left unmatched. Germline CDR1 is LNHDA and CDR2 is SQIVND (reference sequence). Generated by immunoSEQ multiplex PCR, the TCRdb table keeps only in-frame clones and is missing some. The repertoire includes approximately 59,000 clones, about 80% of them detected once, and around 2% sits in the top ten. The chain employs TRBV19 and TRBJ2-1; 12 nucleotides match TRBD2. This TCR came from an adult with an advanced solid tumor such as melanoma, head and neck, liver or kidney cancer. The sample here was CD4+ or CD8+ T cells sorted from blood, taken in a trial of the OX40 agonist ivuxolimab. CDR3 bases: TGTGCCAGTGAGCAGACTAGCGGGAGCTACAATGAGCAGTTCTTC. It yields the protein CASEQTSGSYNEQFF. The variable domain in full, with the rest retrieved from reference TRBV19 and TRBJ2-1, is DGGITQSPKYLFRKEGQNVTLSCEQNLNHDAMYWYRQDPGQGLRLIYYSQIVNDFQKGDIAEGYSVSREKKESFPLTVTSAQKNPTAFYLCASEQTSGSYNEQFFGPGTRLTVL.